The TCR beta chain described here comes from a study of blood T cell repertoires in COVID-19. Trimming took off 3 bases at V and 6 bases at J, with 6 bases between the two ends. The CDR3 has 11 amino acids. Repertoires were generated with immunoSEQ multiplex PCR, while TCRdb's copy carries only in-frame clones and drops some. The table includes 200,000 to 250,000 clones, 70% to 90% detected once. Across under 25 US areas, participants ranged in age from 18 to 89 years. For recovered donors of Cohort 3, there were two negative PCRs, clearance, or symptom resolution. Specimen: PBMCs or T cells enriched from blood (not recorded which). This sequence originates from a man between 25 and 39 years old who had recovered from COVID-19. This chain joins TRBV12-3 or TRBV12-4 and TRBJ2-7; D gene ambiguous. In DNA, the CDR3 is TGTGCCAGCAGTTTTGGGCGCGAGCAGTACTTC. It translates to CASSFGREQYF.